Listed below are T cell receptor beta chains from one sample, sequenced in a study of CD8 T cells in ankylosing spondylitis. One entry per CDR3 protein results from TCRdb running MiXCR on the 5' RACE reads. The table has 180,000 or so distinct CDR3 sequences, about 9.9% seen once. The specimen was blood, either unsorted or a sorted T cell fraction (not recorded which). The receptor set was obtained from a male donor with ankylosing spondylitis or in good health (not recorded which). Both conserved end residues are part of each CDR3. The D gene is left open where the match is weak. Part of the rows lack a size; the others show once, few, many or a class for expanded clones.

size	V	J	D	DNA	CDR3
few	TRBV20-1	TRBJ1-5	.	TGCAGTGCTAGGCCGGGGGAAAATCAGCCCCAGCATTTT	CSARPGENQPQHF
many	TRBV6-2/TRBV6-3	TRBJ1-1	.	TGTGCCAGCAGGCCTGACAGTAACACTGAAGCTTTCTTT	CASRPDSNTEAFF
many	TRBV3-1	TRBJ2-1	TRBD2	TGTGCCACGCACCGGGAGGGGCATGAGCAGTTCTTC	CATHREGHEQFF
many	TRBV12-3/TRBV12-4	TRBJ2-1	TRBD1	TGTGCCAGCACCTCAGACAGGGGAAGCTCCTACAATGAGCAGTTCTTC	CASTSDRGSSYNEQFF
many	TRBV20-1	TRBJ2-7	.	TGCAGTGCTAGCGACAGGCCCTACGAGCAGTACTTC	CSASDRPYEQYF
many	TRBV18	TRBJ2-2	.	TGTGCCAGCTCACCCATCCTCGGGGTTCGCGGGAACAACACCGGGGAGCTGTTTTTT	CASSPILGVRGNNTGELFF
many	TRBV4-1	TRBJ1-1	.	TGCGCCAGCAGCCATCGGGACGGCACTGAAGCTTTCTTT	CASSHRDGTEAFF
.	TRBV6-2/TRBV6-3	TRBJ2-5	.	TGTGCCAGCAGTTACTCGATAGGAGGAAGATCCCAAGAGACCCAGTACTTC	CASSYSIGGRSQETQYF
many	TRBV27	TRBJ2-1	TRBD2	TGTGCCAGCAGTAAACCTAGCGGGAGGGTGAGCTCCTACAATGAGCAGTTCTTC	CASSKPSGRVSSYNEQFF
few	TRBV29-1	TRBJ2-6	.	TGCAGCGTAGCGGACAGAGACTCTGGGGCCAACGTCCTGACTTTC	CSVADRDSGANVLTF
many	TRBV4-1	TRBJ2-7	.	TGCGCCAGCAGCCAAGATACCGGCAGGGGACGACACGAGCAGTACTTC	CASSQDTGRGRHEQYF
.	TRBV10-3	TRBJ2-7	.	TGTGCCATCAGTGCCCTGGGGGGGCTAAACCAGGGCGAGCAGTACTTC	CAISALGGLNQGEQYF
many	TRBV4-3	TRBJ1-1	.	TGCGCCAGCAGCCAACGCCCTTACACTGAAGCTTTCTTT	CASSQRPYTEAFF
many	TRBV12-3/TRBV12-4	TRBJ2-1	TRBD1	TGTGCCAGCAGTCTACGGACAGGGGTTAAAAATGAGCAGTTCTTC	CASSLRTGVKNEQFF
many	TRBV7-2	TRBJ2-3	.	TGTGCCAGCAGCTTCAGGGGGGCGTCCGGCACAGATACGCAGTATTTT	CASSFRGASGTDTQYF
.	TRBV7-8	TRBJ1-1	.	TGTGCCAGCAGCGTGATTGACAGGCCGAACACTGAAGCTTTCTTT	CASSVIDRPNTEAFF
few	TRBV20-1	TRBJ2-1	TRBD2	TGCAGTGCTACGGAAAGCGGGGGATTCTACAATGAGCAGTTCTTC	CSATESGGFYNEQFF
many	TRBV3-1	TRBJ1-1	.	TGTGCCAGCAGCCAACGTGGCAGTAACACTGAAGCTTTCTTT	CASSQRGSNTEAFF
few	TRBV7-6	TRBJ2-5	.	TGTGCCAGCAGTTTAGGGACCTCCGCCGAGACCCAGTACTTC	CASSLGTSAETQYF
.	TRBV18	TRBJ1-2	.	TGTGCCAGCTCCCGAGATGCAGGGTCCTATGGCTACACCTTC	CASSRDAGSYGYTF
many	TRBV20-1	TRBJ2-7	.	TGCAGTGCCGGGGGTTCGCCCCCCTACGAGCAGTACTTC	CSAGGSPPYEQYF
.	TRBV6-1	TRBJ2-7	TRBD1	TGTGCCAGCAGCCCCCCCGGACAGGGTTACTACGAGCAGTACTTC	CASSPPGQGYYEQYF
.	TRBV29-1	TRBJ2-3	.	TGCAGCGTTGAAGAAGGCACAGATACGCAGTATTTT	CSVEEGTDTQYF